This T cell receptor (beta chain) was observed in a study of cytomegalovirus exposure and HLA in healthy donors. PCR was performed using 60 Vbeta and 13 Jbeta primers. The table came from immunoSEQ multiplex PCR; TCRdb's copy has only in-frame clones and leaves some out. The repertoire consists of about 64,000 clones, with roughly 74% occurring once and the leading ten covering around 7.8%. Germline V lookup: CDR1 SQVTM, CDR2 ANQGSEA. The CDR3 length is 13 residues. V lost 4 bases, J lost 0 bases, and 9 bases lay in between. Sequences were obtained from PBMCs. The chain has TRBV29-1 and TRBJ1-1; the D gene is possibly TRBD1 (5 bases). This receptor was taken from a man between 18 and 35 years old in good health and CMV-seropositive. CDR3 sequence (DNA): TGCAGCGTTGGATCAGGGATGAACACTGAAGCTTTCTTT. This gives the protein CSVGSGMNTEAFF.